This TCR beta chain comes out of a study of monozygotic twins with inflammatory bowel disease. The CDR3 covers 13 residues. CDR1 and CDR2 from the germline V gene are GTSNPN and SVGIG (reference sequence). Each CDR3 protein gets one entry in TCRdb, which reprocessed the 5' RACE reads and gives no DNA. This listing includes about 440,000 distinct CDR3 sequences. The origin of this receptor is a human donor with ulcerative colitis or Crohn's disease, or a healthy co-twin of an affected twin (not recorded which). The source material was blood. The chain carries TRBV30 and TRBJ2-4; TCRdb indicates TRBD1, and absent DNA this call remains unverified. The CDR3 loop is CAWSVDISNIQYF.